This T cell receptor (beta chain) originates from a study of cytomegalovirus exposure and HLA in healthy donors. About the study: There were nearly 120 million unique TCR beta sequences, drawn from about 190 million T cells, in an earlier analysis.

Concerning this clone itself: The antigen remains undetermined.

Between the trimmed V and J ends, which lost 2 bases and 0 bases, there was a span of 6 bases. There are 13 residues in the CDR3. CDR1 SGHTS and CDR2 YDEGEE come from the germline V gene. Vbeta (60) and Jbeta (13) primers were used in the PCR. Data came from immunoSEQ multiplex PCR; TCRdb stores just in-frame clones and leaves some out. This sample's table has around 60,000 clones. Study results and caveats: Many donors shared some public TCRs, even though most TCR sequences were rare.

V and J are TRBV5-8 and TRBJ2-7; D remains ambiguous. This clonotype was sampled from a man aged 25 to 45 in good health and CMV-seropositive. Sequencing used PBMCs. For the CDR3, the DNA is TGTGCCAGCAGCTTTACAGACTCCTACGAGCAGTACTTC. Translated: CASSFTDSYEQYF.